This paragraph covers one T cell receptor (beta chain) sequence. The entry originates in a study of T cell changes during pregnancy in multiple sclerosis. Sequencing used immunoSEQ multiplex PCR; TCRdb keeps in-frame clones, though not all of them. The repertoire includes more than 50,000 clones, approximately 92% of them detected once, and roughly 1.2% sits in the top ten. V gave up 2 bases and J gave up 5 bases; unmatched junction bases: 12. The CDR3 extends over 18 amino acids. Germline V lookup: CDR1 MDHEN, CDR2 SYDVKM. The V and J genes are TRBV28 and TRBJ1-6, with TRBD1 matching over 7 bases. The material sequenced was peripheral blood, taken after pregnancy. This TCR derives from a female donor in good health, enrolled as a control in a pregnancy study. CDR3 bases: TGTGCCAGCAGTTTAGTGAATGTGGCCCAGGGGGATAATTCACCCCTCCACTTT. The encoded protein is CASSLVNVAQGDNSPLHF.